This entry lists 16 T cell receptor beta chains sequenced from one sample in a study of T cells after yellow fever vaccination. Via MiXCR, TCRdb re-called the 5' RACE reads, giving one row per CDR3 protein. The table has 500,000 to 650,000 distinct CDR3 sequences, 9% to 15% seen once. The sample here was PBMCs, taken on the day of the yellow fever booster vaccination. The receptors here all came from a man aged 30 to 45 who received the YFV17D yellow fever vaccine.

This clonotype was observed a few times. The CDR3 region is CASSSRSGSAYNEQFF. The DNA for the CDR3 is TGTGCCAGCAGCTCAAGAAGTGGCAGCGCCTACAATGAGCAGTTCTTC. V usage is TRBV3-1 and J usage is TRBJ2-1, with D hard to call. The CDR3 totals 16 residues. Germline CDR1 LGHDT, CDR2 YNNKEL (reference sequence). Trimming cost V 5 bases and J 2 bases, with 16 bases left between them.

A few counts support this clonotype. The chain uses TRBV29-1 and TRBJ1-2; D gene unclear. Germline V CDR1 and CDR2: SQVTM, ANQGSEA. V lost 3 bases and J 2 bases, leaving 10 bases between the germline ends. The CDR3 is 13 amino acids. The CDR3 DNA reads as TGCAGCGTTGAGCGCGCGGCAAACTATGGCTACACCTTC. Its translation: CSVERAANYGYTF.

This chain connects TRBV6-4 to TRBJ2-2; D is undetermined. This CDR3 contains 17 residues. V lost 2 bases and J lost 0, with 13 bases in between. In germline, CDR1 is MRHNA, CDR2 SNTAGT. This CDR3 reads CASSDPDLFANTGELFF. CDR3 DNA: TGTGCCAGCAGTGACCCCGACTTATTTGCGAACACCGGGGAGCTGTTTTTT.

This chain uses TRBV5-8 with TRBJ2-7; 10 positions match TRBD1. Germline V gene sequence: CDR1 SGHTS, CDR2 YDEGEE. V shed 2 bases, J shed 5 bases, and the junction held 7 bases outside the gene matches. This CDR3 is built from 15 residues. CDR3 coding DNA: TGTGCCAGCAGCTTTCGAGGGACAGGGGTCAACGAGCAGTACTTC. This translates into CASSFRGTGVNEQYF.

This clonotype was observed many times. The chain joins TRBV7-6 to TRBJ2-1; D is unclear. The CDR3 has 14 amino acids. Germline CDR1 reads SGHVS; CDR2 reads FNYEAQ. V gave up 2 bases and J gave up 4 bases, with 9 bases separating them. CDR3 DNA sequence: TGTGCCAGCAGCTTACAGAGACCATACAATGAGCAGTTCTTC. Amino acids: CASSLQRPYNEQFF.

This clonotype turned up a few times. The V call is TRBV20-1, the J call TRBJ2-4; D may correspond to TRBD1 or TRBD2 (5 bases each). CDR1 and CDR2 (germline): DFQATT, SNEGSKA (reference sequence). The CDR3 spans 16 residues. The V and J ends lost 4 bases and 0 bases respectively, with 16 bases between them. The CDR3 sequence is CSAMSGGELAKNIQYF. CDR3 coding DNA: TGCAGTGCTATGAGTGGGGGAGAGTTAGCCAAAAACATTCAGTACTTC.

The chain carries TRBV25-1 and TRBJ2-7; tentatively, D is TRBD1 or TRBD2 (5 bases each). CDR1 is MGHDK and CDR2 is SYGVNS in the germline V gene. The V end was cut by 6 bases, the J end by 2 bases, with 11 bases between. CDR3 length equals 13 residues. The CDR3 region has the DNA TGTGCCAGCAGCGACGGGGCAGCCTACGAGCAGTACTTC. Its translation: CASSDGAAYEQYF.

The rearrangement links TRBV9 to TRBJ1-2, with D unclear. The CDR3 consists of 13 residues. CDR1 is SGDLS, CDR2 YYNGEE, per germline. Trimming shortened V by 0 bases and J by 0 bases, and 3 bases separated the two germline ends. The CDR3 spells CASSVEANYGYTF. CDR3 DNA: TGTGCCAGCAGCGTAGAAGCTAACTATGGCTACACCTTC. The variable domain in full, with the rest retrieved from reference TRBV9 and TRBJ1-2, is DSGVTQTPKHLITATGQRVTLRCSPRSGDLSVYWYQQSLDQGLQFLIQYYNGEERAKGNILERFSAQQFPDLHSELNLSSLELGDSALYFCASSVEANYGYTFGSGTRLTVV.

This clonotype was observed a handful of times. CDR3 nucleotide sequence: TGTGCCAGCAGTTACTCGAGACGCGGGAGCCTCTACGAGCAGTACTTC. It is translated as CASSYSRRGSLYEQYF. This chain links TRBV6-5 with TRBJ2-7, with 7 bases fitting TRBD2. Germline trimming cut 0 bases from V and 3 bases from J; bases unmatched to any gene: 8. The CDR3 is made up of 16 amino acids. CDR1 is MNHEY, CDR2 SVGAGI, per germline.

This clonotype occurred a few times. The chain is built from TRBV29-1 and TRBJ2-1; D is possibly TRBD1 (5 bases). The V gene lost 6 bases and the J gene lost 7 bases, with 16 bases spanning the gap. Germline CDR1 and CDR2: SQVTM and ANQGSEA. The CDR3 loop spans 13 amino acids. The CDR3 DNA reads as TGCAGCGTCCAGTCACTACAGGCTAATGAGCAGTTCTTC. It specifies CSVQSLQANEQFF.

This clonotype was seen only a few times. CDR3 in amino acids: CASSRRSGTSTDTQYF. The CDR3 region has the DNA TGTGCCAGCAGCCGCCGTTCCGGGACTAGCACAGATACGCAGTATTTT. V gene TRBV7-6 combines with J gene TRBJ2-3, with D maybe TRBD2 (6 bases). Germline-derived CDR1 and CDR2 are SGHVS and FNYEAQ. Trimming left V 5 bases short and J 0 bases short, with 15 bases between. The CDR3 is 16 residues long.

CDR3 loop: CASSGLAGGSETQYF. CDR3 nucleotide sequence: TGTGCCAGCAGTGGTCTAGCGGGAGGATCGGAGACCCAGTACTTC. The genes are TRBV2 and TRBJ2-5; 11 nucleotides agree with TRBD2. The CDR3 runs to 15 residues. Germline loops: CDR1 SNHLY, CDR2 FYNNEI. The trim removed 4 bases at V and 5 bases at J, leaving 6 bases unmatched.

This clonotype was seen a handful of times. The chain links TRBV11-2 to TRBJ2-7, with 13 bases aligning to TRBD2. Germline CDR1 SGHAT, CDR2 FQNNGV. The V segment lost 5 bases and the J segment 3 bases; nucleotides outside the gene matches: 4. The CDR3 is made up of 15 amino acids. This chain's CDR3 is CASSVGLAGLYEQYF. CDR3 nucleotides: TGTGCCAGCAGCGTGGGACTAGCGGGACTCTACGAGCAGTACTTC.

The table lists this clonotype with a few counts. The V call is TRBV20-1, the J call TRBJ1-6; no clear D gene. V dropped 5 bases and J dropped 7 bases, with 9 bases sitting between them. This CDR3 has 12 amino acids. Germline CDR1 and CDR2: DFQATT and SNEGSKA (reference sequence). The chain's CDR3 is CSASRTNSPLHF. CDR3 nucleotide sequence: TGCAGTGCTTCTCGGACGAATTCACCCCTCCACTTT.

As to this clonotype: At one of its ends the junction is not consistent with the germline gene, which may arise from a read error. The chain employs TRBV7-6 and TRBJ1-3, with D maybe TRBD1 (6 bases). Germline CDR1 SGHVS, CDR2 FNYEAQ. The CDR3 sequence is 13 residues long. The CDR3 nucleotides read TGTGCCAGCAGCCCCCTACAGGGTAACACCTTATATTTT. Its protein product is CASSPLQGNTLYF.

This clonotype was counted only a few times. V is TRBV11-2 and J is TRBJ1-3; D gene ambiguous. The CDR3 has 15 residues. Looked up from germline, CDR1 is SGHAT and CDR2 is FQNNGV. The V gene lost 0 bases and the J gene lost 4 bases, with 10 bases spanning the gap. The CDR3 DNA is TGTGCCAGCAGCTTAGAGCGGGTGGCCGGAAACACCATATATTTT. It translates to CASSLERVAGNTIYF.